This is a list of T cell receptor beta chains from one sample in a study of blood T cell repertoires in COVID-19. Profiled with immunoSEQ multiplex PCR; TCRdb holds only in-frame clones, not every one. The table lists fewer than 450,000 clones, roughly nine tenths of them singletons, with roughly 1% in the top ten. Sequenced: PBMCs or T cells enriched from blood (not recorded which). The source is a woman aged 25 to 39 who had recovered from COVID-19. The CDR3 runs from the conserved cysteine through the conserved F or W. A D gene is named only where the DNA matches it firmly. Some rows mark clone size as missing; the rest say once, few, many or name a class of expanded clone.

CDR3 protein: CATSREQRDTQYF
CDR3 DNA: TGTGCCACCAGCAGAGAACAACGAGATACGCAGTATTTT
clone size: NA
J gene: TRBJ2-3
D gene: NA
V gene: TRBV15

CDR3 protein: CASSTGQGGNYGYTF
CDR3 DNA: TGTGCCAGCAGTACCGGACAGGGCGGTAACTATGGCTACACCTTC
clone size: NA
J gene: TRBJ1-2
D gene: TRBD1
V gene: TRBV5-4

CDR3 protein: CASSRAGRGINTIYF
CDR3 DNA: TGTGCCAGCAGCCGGGCGGGGAGAGGGATAAACACCATATATTTT
clone size: once
J gene: TRBJ1-3
D gene: NA
V gene: TRBV28

CDR3 protein: CASSLLSSYEQYF
CDR3 DNA: TGTGCCAGCAGTTTGCTTAGCTCCTACGAGCAGTACTTC
clone size: NA
J gene: TRBJ2-7
D gene: NA
V gene: TRBV28

CDR3 protein: CASRRGGNYGYTF
CDR3 DNA: TGTGCCAGCAGGAGGGGGGGGAACTATGGCTACACCTTC
clone size: NA
J gene: TRBJ1-2
D gene: NA
V gene: TRBV6-5

CDR3 protein: CASSPKSSGQGAGGYTF
CDR3 DNA: TGTGCCAGCTCACCAAAGTCCAGCGGCCAGGGGGCAGGTGGCTACACCTTC
clone size: NA
J gene: TRBJ1-2
D gene: TRBD1
V gene: TRBV18

CDR3 protein: CASSNTPAAGLIQETQYF
CDR3 DNA: TGTGCCAGCAGTAACACCCCGGCGGCGGGGCTAATTCAAGAGACCCAGTACTTC
clone size: NA
J gene: TRBJ2-5
D gene: NA
V gene: TRBV3-1/TRBV3-2

CDR3 protein: CASMPSQGNEKLFF
CDR3 DNA: TGTGCCAGCATGCCCTCACAGGGAAATGAAAAACTGTTTTTT
clone size: once
J gene: TRBJ1-4
D gene: NA
V gene: TRBV7-9

CDR3 protein: CASRGTGGNSPLHF
CDR3 DNA: TGTGCCAGTAGGGGGACAGGGGGTAATTCACCCCTCCACTTT
clone size: once
J gene: TRBJ1-6
D gene: TRBD1
V gene: TRBV19

CDR3 protein: CASSVGGGDSLETQYF
CDR3 DNA: TGTGCCAGCAGCGTTGGCGGGGGGGACAGTTTGGAGACCCAGTACTTC
clone size: NA
J gene: TRBJ2-5
D gene: TRBD2
V gene: TRBV9

CDR3 protein: CASSLGRNYGYTF
CDR3 DNA: TGTGCCAGCAGCCTGGGCCGAAACTATGGCTACACCTTC
clone size: NA
J gene: TRBJ1-2
D gene: NA
V gene: TRBV7-2

CDR3 protein: CATSSSGGTGAYEQYF
CDR3 DNA: TGTGCCACCAGCAGTTCCGGAGGGACAGGAGCCTACGAGCAGTACTTC
clone size: NA
J gene: TRBJ2-7
D gene: TRBD1
V gene: TRBV15

CDR3 protein: CASSPGTGTMNTEAFF
CDR3 DNA: TGTGCCAGCAGCCCCGGGACAGGGACTATGAACACTGAAGCTTTCTTT
clone size: NA
J gene: TRBJ1-1
D gene: TRBD1
V gene: TRBV9

CDR3 protein: CASSETRDSGNTIYF
CDR3 DNA: TGTGCCAGCAGTGAAACCAGGGACTCTGGAAACACCATATATTTT
clone size: NA
J gene: TRBJ1-3
D gene: NA
V gene: TRBV2

CDR3 protein: CASSGRGYEQYF
CDR3 DNA: TGCGCCAGCTCAGGTCGGGGCTACGAGCAGTACTTC
clone size: NA
J gene: TRBJ2-7
D gene: NA
V gene: TRBV10-2

CDR3 protein: CASSIVPGNTEAFF
CDR3 DNA: TGTGCCAGTAGTATAGTTCCGGGGAACACTGAAGCTTTCTTT
clone size: NA
J gene: TRBJ1-1
D gene: NA
V gene: TRBV19

CDR3 protein: CASSRAPGGDPPLHF
CDR3 DNA: TGCGCCAGCAGCCGCGCGCCAGGGGGCGATCCACCCCTCCACTTT
clone size: once
J gene: TRBJ1-6
D gene: TRBD1
V gene: TRBV4-1

CDR3 protein: CASRGADRGPTEAFF
CDR3 DNA: TGTGCCAGCAGGGGCGCCGACAGGGGTCCCACTGAAGCTTTCTTT
clone size: NA
J gene: TRBJ1-1
D gene: TRBD1
V gene: TRBV2

CDR3 protein: CASSDREDSPLHF
CDR3 DNA: TGTGCCAGCAGTGACAGGGAGGATTCACCCCTCCACTTT
clone size: NA
J gene: TRBJ1-6
D gene: NA
V gene: TRBV2

CDR3 protein: CASSLGDRVTGELFF
CDR3 DNA: TGTGCCAGCAGCTTAGGGGACAGGGTCACCGGGGAGCTGTTTTTT
clone size: NA
J gene: TRBJ2-2
D gene: TRBD1
V gene: TRBV11-2

CDR3 protein: CASSLAPGVVTGELFF
CDR3 DNA: TGTGCCAGCAGCTTAGCGCCCGGGGTCGTCACCGGGGAGCTGTTTTTT
clone size: NA
J gene: TRBJ2-2
D gene: NA
V gene: TRBV7-6

CDR3 protein: CSVAGTGGNQPQHF
CDR3 DNA: TGCAGCGTAGCCGGGACAGGGGGCAATCAGCCCCAGCATTTT
clone size: NA
J gene: TRBJ1-5
D gene: TRBD1
V gene: TRBV29-1

CDR3 protein: CASSINRGLSGNTIYF
CDR3 DNA: TGTGCCAGCAGCATAAACAGGGGGCTATCGGGAAACACCATATATTTT
clone size: few
J gene: TRBJ1-3
D gene: TRBD1
V gene: TRBV7-2

CDR3 protein: CASSLSGKTNSPLHF
CDR3 DNA: TGTGCCAGCAGCTTGTCAGGGAAAACAAATTCACCCCTCCACTTT
clone size: many
J gene: TRBJ1-6
D gene: NA
V gene: TRBV7-8

CDR3 protein: CASSDRGVHGYTF
CDR3 DNA: TGTGCCAGCAGTGACAGGGGGGTACATGGCTACACCTTC
clone size: NA
J gene: TRBJ1-2
D gene: TRBD1
V gene: TRBV6-1

CDR3 protein: CASRERGLGNTEAFF
CDR3 DNA: TGTGCCAGCAGGGAAAGGGGTCTCGGGAACACTGAAGCTTTCTTT
clone size: few
J gene: TRBJ1-1
D gene: NA
V gene: TRBV2

CDR3 protein: CASSPLWGGFQETQYF
CDR3 DNA: TGTGCCAGCAGCCCCTTATGGGGGGGGTTCCAAGAGACCCAGTACTTC
clone size: once
J gene: TRBJ2-5
D gene: TRBD2
V gene: TRBV9

CDR3 protein: CAWSVGTGAGQPQHF
CDR3 DNA: TGTGCCTGGAGTGTGGGGACAGGGGCCGGCCAGCCCCAGCATTTT
clone size: few
J gene: TRBJ1-5
D gene: TRBD1
V gene: TRBV30

CDR3 protein: CASSPRDNYNEQFF
CDR3 DNA: TGTGCCAGCAGCCCCCGGGACAACTACAATGAGCAGTTCTTC
clone size: NA
J gene: TRBJ2-1
D gene: NA
V gene: TRBV7-8

CDR3 protein: CASSSGQVNSEAFF
CDR3 DNA: TGCGCCAGCAGCTCGGGACAGGTAAACTCTGAAGCTTTCTTT
clone size: few
J gene: TRBJ1-1
D gene: TRBD1
V gene: TRBV5-1

CDR3 protein: CASSQAPGGPYEQYF
CDR3 DNA: TGTGCCAGCAGCCAGGCCCCAGGGGGACCCTACGAGCAGTACTTC
clone size: NA
J gene: TRBJ2-7
D gene: TRBD1
V gene: TRBV3-1/TRBV3-2

CDR3 protein: CASSRDSSYEQYF
CDR3 DNA: TGTGCCAGCAGCCGGGACAGTTCCTACGAGCAGTACTTC
clone size: NA
J gene: TRBJ2-7
D gene: TRBD1
V gene: TRBV3-1/TRBV3-2

CDR3 protein: CASSDRQGVDTIYF
CDR3 DNA: TGTGCCAGCAGTGACCGACAGGGTGTGGACACCATATATTTT
clone size: NA
J gene: TRBJ1-3
D gene: TRBD1
V gene: TRBV3-1/TRBV3-2

CDR3 protein: CASSFILADSYEQYF
CDR3 DNA: TGTGCCAGCAGTTTTATCCTAGCGGATTCCTACGAGCAGTACTTC
clone size: NA
J gene: TRBJ2-7
D gene: TRBD2
V gene: TRBV28

CDR3 protein: CASSFEGIYTEAFF
CDR3 DNA: TGCGCCAGCAGCTTTGAGGGAATTTACACTGAAGCTTTCTTT
clone size: NA
J gene: TRBJ1-1
D gene: NA
V gene: TRBV5-1

CDR3 protein: CATQGAPQETQYF
CDR3 DNA: TGTGCCACTCAGGGGGCGCCTCAAGAGACCCAGTACTTC
clone size: NA
J gene: TRBJ2-5
D gene: TRBD1
V gene: TRBV2

CDR3 protein: CASTLDRANNSPLHF
CDR3 DNA: TGTGCCAGTACCTTAGACAGGGCGAATAATTCACCCCTCCACTTT
clone size: NA
J gene: TRBJ1-6
D gene: TRBD1
V gene: TRBV19

CDR3 protein: CASSPSGGNTGELFF
CDR3 DNA: TGTGCCAGCAGCCCCTCCGGGGGGAACACCGGGGAGCTGTTTTTT
clone size: NA
J gene: TRBJ2-2
D gene: NA
V gene: TRBV9

CDR3 protein: CASSPARATNEKLFF
CDR3 DNA: TGTGCCAGCAGCCCAGCGCGTGCAACTAATGAAAAACTGTTTTTT
clone size: few
J gene: TRBJ1-4
D gene: NA
V gene: TRBV7-9

CDR3 protein: CASRTIAGGETQYF
CDR3 DNA: TGTGCCAGTAGAACCATAGCGGGGGGGGAGACCCAGTACTTC
clone size: once
J gene: TRBJ2-5
D gene: TRBD2
V gene: TRBV19